This T cell receptor (beta chain) was profiled in a study of vaccination and CD4 T cells after COVID-19. Across the study: Sampling that followed vaccination took place a median approximately 79 days after dose two, within a range of 14 to 241.

Treatment meaning: approximately 9-day PBMC culture with coronavirus spike peptide pools or control peptides (ViraFEST assay). The germline V gene encodes CDR1 KGHSH and CDR2 LQKENI. The CDR3 spans 13 residues. V was trimmed by 3 bases and J by 7 bases, leaving 10 bases between them. By share, this clonotype ranks as medium-sized. Its antigen is currently unknown. The Oncomine TCR Beta short-read assay sequenced DNA from cultured CD4+ T cells. TCRdb ran MiXCR on the PCR reads and lists one entry per CDR3 protein. The table records approximately 12,000 distinct CDR3 sequences, roughly 62% of them present only once.

The sample comprised CD4+ T cells from blood, cultured in vitro. This sequence was found in a human donor who had recovered from COVID-19. The chain links TRBV18 to TRBJ2-1; D is unresolved. Written as DNA, the CDR3 is TGTGCCAGCTCACCTGGTGCGTCGAATGAGCAGTTCTTC. It codes for CASSPGASNEQFF.